This T cell receptor beta chain was identified during a study of T cell repertoires in cytomegalovirus infection. Study background: Use of recently identified HLA-C-restricted and well-studied HLA-B-restricted CMV epitopes was part of the study. Study observations and caveats: Summed frequency of shared TCR beta families picked out CMV carriers who also had the relevant HLA.

V was shortened by 5 bases and J by 7 bases, with 9 bases between the two germline ends. The germline gives CDR1 LGHNT, CDR2 FRNRAP. This CDR3 region has 12 residues. With respect to this clonotype: Its antigen is currently unknown.

TCRdb reanalysed the reads using MiXCR and keeps one entry per CDR3 protein. The sample comprises approximately 990,000 distinct CDR3 sequences, 30% to 40% of which are singletons, and 13% rests with the top ten. The chain recombines TRBV12-5 with TRBJ2-1; D remains ambiguous. The sequence was obtained from a human donor in good health (CMV status not recorded). Some clones in this sample may be carry-over from other donors' samples. The input for sequencing was cultured CD8+ T cells from PBMCs, taken from culture after CMV antigen stimulation. The CDR3 reads CASGLLGNEQFF. CDR3 in DNA: TGTGCTAGTGGTCTCTTGGGGAATGAGCAGTTCTTC.